This paragraph covers one TCR beta chain sequence. The sample originates from a study of blood T cell repertoires in COVID-19. The CDR3 covers 16 residues. CDR1 GTSNPN and CDR2 SVGIG come from the germline V gene (reference sequence). Trimming shortened V by 2 bases and J by 0 bases, and 14 bases separated the two germline ends. In the authors' methods: Counts of nucleated cells, estimated from reference gene primer amplification, were obtained. Measured with immunoSEQ multiplex PCR; TCRdb has only the in-frame clones, and not every one. From that table come the V and J calls and clone size; the DNA was used to work out D and trimming. The data show about 180,000 clones, roughly 90% seen once.

This clonotype originated in a woman aged 45-59 years who had recovered from COVID-19. The V and J genes are TRBV30 and TRBJ2-1; possibly TRBD2 for D (5 bases). Sequenced: PBMCs or T cells enriched from blood (not recorded which). The CDR3 DNA is TGTGCCTGGAGTTCCCGTCGGGCGGGCTCCTACAATGAGCAGTTCTTC. This codes for CAWSSRRAGSYNEQFF.